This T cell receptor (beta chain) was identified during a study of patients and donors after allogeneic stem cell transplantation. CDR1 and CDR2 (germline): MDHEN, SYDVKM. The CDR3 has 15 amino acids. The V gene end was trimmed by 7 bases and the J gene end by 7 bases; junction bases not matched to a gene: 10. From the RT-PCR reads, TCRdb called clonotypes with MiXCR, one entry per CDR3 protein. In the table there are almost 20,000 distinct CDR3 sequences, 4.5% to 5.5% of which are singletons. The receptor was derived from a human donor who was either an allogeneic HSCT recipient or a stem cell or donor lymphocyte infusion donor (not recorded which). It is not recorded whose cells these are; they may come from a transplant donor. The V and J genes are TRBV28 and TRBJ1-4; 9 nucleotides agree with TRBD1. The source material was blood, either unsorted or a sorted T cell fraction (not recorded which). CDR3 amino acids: CASKAPGQGPEKLFF. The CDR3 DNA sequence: TGTGCCAGCAAAGCCCCGGGACAGGGCCCTGAAAAACTGTTTTTT.